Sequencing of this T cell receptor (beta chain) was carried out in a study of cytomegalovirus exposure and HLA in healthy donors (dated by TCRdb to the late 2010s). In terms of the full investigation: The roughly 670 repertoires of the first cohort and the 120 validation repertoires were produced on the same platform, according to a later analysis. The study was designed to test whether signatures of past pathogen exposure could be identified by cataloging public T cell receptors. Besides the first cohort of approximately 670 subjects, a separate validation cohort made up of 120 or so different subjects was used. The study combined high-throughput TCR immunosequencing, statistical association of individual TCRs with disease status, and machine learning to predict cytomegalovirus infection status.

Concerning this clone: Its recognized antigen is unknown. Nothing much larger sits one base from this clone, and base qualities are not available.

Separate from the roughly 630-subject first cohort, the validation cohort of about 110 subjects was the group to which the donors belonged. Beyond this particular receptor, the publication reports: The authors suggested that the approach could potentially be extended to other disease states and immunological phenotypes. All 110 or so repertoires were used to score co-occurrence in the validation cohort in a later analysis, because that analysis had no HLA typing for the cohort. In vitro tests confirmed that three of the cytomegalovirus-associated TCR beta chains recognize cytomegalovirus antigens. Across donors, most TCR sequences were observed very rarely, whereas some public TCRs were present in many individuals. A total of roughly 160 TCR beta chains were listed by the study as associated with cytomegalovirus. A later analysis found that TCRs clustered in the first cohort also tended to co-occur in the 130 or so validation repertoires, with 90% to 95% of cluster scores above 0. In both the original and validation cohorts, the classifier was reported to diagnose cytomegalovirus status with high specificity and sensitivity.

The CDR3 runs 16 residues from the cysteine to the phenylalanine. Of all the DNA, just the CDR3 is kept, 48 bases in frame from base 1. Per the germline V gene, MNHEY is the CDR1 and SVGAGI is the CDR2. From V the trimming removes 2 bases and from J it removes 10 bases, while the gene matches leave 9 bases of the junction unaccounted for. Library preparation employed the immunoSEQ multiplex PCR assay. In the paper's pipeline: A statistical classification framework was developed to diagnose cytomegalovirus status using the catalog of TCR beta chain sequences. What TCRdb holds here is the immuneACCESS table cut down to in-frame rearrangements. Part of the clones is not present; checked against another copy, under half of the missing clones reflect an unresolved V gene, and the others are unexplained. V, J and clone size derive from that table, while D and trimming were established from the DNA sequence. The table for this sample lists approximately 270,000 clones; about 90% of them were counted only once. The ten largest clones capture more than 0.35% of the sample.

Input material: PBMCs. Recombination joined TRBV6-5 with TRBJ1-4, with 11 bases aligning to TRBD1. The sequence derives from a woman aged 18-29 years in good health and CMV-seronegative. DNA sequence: TGTGCCAGCAGTTACGACGCCGTGGGACAGGGGGGAAAACTGTTTTTT. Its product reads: CASSYDAVGQGGKLFF.